Below are 25 T cell receptor beta chains sequenced from a single sample in a study of PD-1 blockade in classical Hodgkin lymphoma. Repertoires were generated with immunoSEQ multiplex PCR, while TCRdb's copy carries only in-frame clones and drops some. The repertoire consists of some 19,000 clones, with about three quarters occurring once and the leading ten covering 2% to 2.5%. Time point: cycle 4 day 1 (C4D1), after less than 7 weeks of nivolumab. Each patient relapsed following autologous stem cell transplantation, and prior brentuximab vedotin exposure differed. Starting with thawed PBMCs, CD4+ T cells were purified by magnetic negative selection. The input for sequencing was CD4+ T cells from blood, taken before the fourth cycle of nivolumab. The source is a human donor with classical Hodgkin lymphoma.

This clone came up once. The V gene is TRBV4-3, the J gene TRBJ2-2; weak D call: TRBD2 (5 bases). V lost 0 bases to trimming and J lost 7 bases, with 12 bases between them. The V gene's germline CDR1 is LGHNA and CDR2 YSLEER. CDR3 length equals 15 residues. In DNA form, the CDR3 reads TGCGCCAGCAGCCAAGATAGCGTCTGGGTCGGGGAGCTGTTTTTT. Its protein product is CASSQDSVWVGELFF.

The rearrangement links TRBV7-2 to TRBJ2-2, with D tentatively TRBD1 (6 bases). The V and J ends lost 2 bases and 4 bases respectively, with 14 bases between them. The CDR3 is made up of 16 amino acids. CDR1 and CDR2 (germline): SGHTA, FQGNSA. This CDR3 reads CASSLFLDSFTGELFF. For the CDR3, the DNA is TGTGCCAGCAGCTTATTCCTGGACAGTTTCACCGGGGAGCTGTTTTTT.

The rearrangement joins TRBV18 to TRBJ2-1; D remains ambiguous. CDR3 size: 15 residues. Trimming pared 6 bases from V and 0 bases from J, leaving 12 bases between. In germline, CDR1 is KGHSH, CDR2 LQKENI. The CDR3: CASSVDQSSYNEQFF. The CDR3 DNA follows: TGTGCCAGCTCCGTCGACCAAAGCTCCTACAATGAGCAGTTCTTC.

This clone was picked up a small number of times. The genes are TRBV27 and TRBJ2-5; D is possibly TRBD1 (7 bases). Trimming pared 5 bases from V and 3 bases from J, leaving 16 bases between. The CDR3 has 15 residues. The V gene's germline CDR1 is MNHEY and CDR2 SMNVEV (reference sequence). The CDR3 here is CASSRGGTAKETQYF. The CDR3, as DNA: TGTGCCAGCAGTAGAGGCGGGACAGCAAAAGAGACCCAGTACTTC.

The rearrangement links TRBV6-6 to TRBJ2-1; 12 bases fit TRBD2. Trimming removed 5 bases from V and 5 bases from J; junction bases left unmatched: 4. The CDR3 runs to 15 residues. The germline V gene has CDR1 MNHNY and CDR2 SVGAGI (reference sequence). CDR3 protein: CASSPSGGAHNEQFF. The CDR3 nucleotides are TGTGCCAGCAGTCCTAGCGGGGGGGCTCACAATGAGCAGTTCTTC.

The chain joins TRBV30 to TRBJ2-7; 11 bases fit TRBD2. The V gene's germline CDR1 is GTSNPN and CDR2 SVGIG (reference sequence). Losses at the gene ends were 5 bases for V and 7 bases for J; bases not matched to a gene: 10. The CDR3 has 14 residues. CDR3 region: CAWGPLAGGGEQYF. In DNA form, the CDR3 reads TGTGCCTGGGGCCCTCTAGCGGGAGGCGGAGAGCAGTACTTC.

The V gene is TRBV7-9, the J gene TRBJ2-5, with a tentative D call TRBD2 (7 bases). The CDR3 runs 13 residues. Looked up from germline, CDR1 is SEHNR and CDR2 is FQNEAQ (reference sequence). Trimming cost V 5 bases and J 5 bases, with 12 bases left between them. The CDR3 DNA is TGTGCCAGCAGCGTCGGGGGGCCGGAGACCCAGTACTTC. Amino acid sequence: CASSVGGPETQYF.

The rearrangement uses TRBV4-1 and TRBJ2-1, with TRBD2 identical over 13 bases. Germline V lookup: CDR1 MGHRA, CDR2 YSYEKL. The CDR3 totals 17 residues. Trimming cost V 4 bases and J 7 bases; bases outside gene matches: 10. This CDR3 is CASSPETSGGLWNEQFF. In DNA form, the CDR3 reads TGCGCCAGCAGCCCAGAGACTAGCGGGGGGCTCTGGAATGAGCAGTTCTTC.

In this sample, this clone turned up once. The gene calls are TRBV2 and TRBJ2-7; D gene unclear. This CDR3 has 16 residues. Trimming stripped 2 bases from V and 4 bases from J, with 18 bases between. Looked up from germline, CDR1 is SNHLY and CDR2 is FYNNEI. As DNA, the CDR3 is TGTGCCAGCAGTGAATACGGGCCCGGCAACGATTACGAGCAGTACTTC. Translated: CASSEYGPGNDYEQYF.

The J gene is TRBJ1-1, the V gene TRBV6-5; D is unclear. The germline CDR1 and CDR2 sequences are MNHEY and SVGAGI. Trimming pared 1 base from V and 1 base from J, leaving 7 bases between. This CDR3 contains 14 residues. The CDR3 protein is CASSYYGSNTEAFF. The CDR3 DNA sequence: TGTGCCAGCAGTTACTACGGCTCGAACACTGAAGCTTTCTTT.

The chain recombines TRBV30 with TRBJ2-5, with TRBD1 identical over 7 bases. With 0 bases clipped from V and 9 bases from J, the junction kept 4 bases outside the gene matches. The germline V gene encodes CDR1 GTSNPN and CDR2 SVGIG (reference sequence). The CDR3 spans 12 residues. CDR3 sequence: CAWSVGQGAQYF. CDR3 coding DNA: TGTGCCTGGAGTGTAGGGCAGGGGGCCCAGTACTTC.

This clone appeared a few times. The gene calls are TRBV7-9 and TRBJ1-2; the D gene is possibly TRBD1 (5 bases). The CDR3 sequence is 16 residues long. Trimming took 1 base from V and 4 from J, leaving 16 bases between them. CDR1 is SEHNR and CDR2 is FQNEAQ in the germline V gene (reference sequence). The CDR3 bases are TGTGCCAGCAGCTTAGGGACAAGTGGCAACCTCTATGGCTACACCTTC. Its protein product is CASSLGTSGNLYGYTF.

The J gene is TRBJ1-2, the V gene TRBV6-1; D ambiguous. In germline, CDR1 is MNHNS, CDR2 SASEGT. Deletions cut 2 bases from V and 5 bases from J, with 9 bases between. There are 13 residues in the CDR3. CDR3 loop: CASSERAVYGYTF. CDR3 coding DNA: TGTGCCAGCAGTGAAAGGGCAGTATATGGCTACACCTTC.

This clone was seen more than once but under ten times. The CDR3 nucleotides are TGTGCCTGTCGGGTAGCGGGAACCCCCTACAATGAGCAGTTCTTC. Amino acid sequence: CACRVAGTPYNEQFF. The chain couples TRBV30 to TRBJ2-1, with TRBD2 identical over 8 bases. The ends lost 6 bases at V and 2 bases at J; junction bases unmatched: 9. Germline-derived CDR1 and CDR2 are GTSNPN and SVGIG (reference sequence). The CDR3 runs to 15 residues. The variable domain in full, completed from reference TRBV30 and TRBJ2-1, reads SQTIHQWPATLVQPVGSPLSLECTVEGTSNPNLYWYRQAAGRGLQLLFYSVGIGQISSEVPQNLSASRPQDRQFILSSKKLLLSDSGFYLCACRVAGTPYNEQFFGPGTRLTVL.

The rearrangement uses TRBV6-1 and TRBJ1-1; D is ambiguous. The CDR3 extends over 15 amino acids. Germline loops: CDR1 MNHNS, CDR2 SASEGT. V was trimmed by 3 bases and J by 5 bases, leaving 16 bases between them. As DNA, the CDR3 is TGTGCCAGCAGTGAGATGGAAGGGTTCGGGACTGAAGCTTTCTTT. Residues: CASSEMEGFGTEAFF.

The chain combines TRBV29-1 with TRBJ2-7, with 10 nucleotides matching TRBD1. This CDR3 spans 15 amino acids. Per germline, CDR1 SQVTM and CDR2 ANQGSEA. V lost 7 bases, J lost 2 bases, and 11 bases stayed unmatched. CDR3 sequence: CSAVRQGAPPYEQYF. DNA of the CDR3: TGCAGCGCTGTCCGACAGGGGGCCCCCCCCTACGAGCAGTACTTC.

This clone was observed a single time. V and J are TRBV19 and TRBJ2-2; the match to TRBD2 covers 9 bases. This CDR3 comprises 19 residues. Losses at the gene ends were 1 base for V and 7 bases for J; bases not matched to a gene: 16. Per germline, CDR1 LNHDA and CDR2 SQIVND (reference sequence). The CDR3 DNA reads as TGTGCCAGTAGTATAGTGCTAGCGGGGACGCCGAACGAAGGCGGGGAGCTGTTTTTT. It yields the protein CASSIVLAGTPNEGGELFF.

The J gene is TRBJ1-6, the V gene TRBV9, with D possibly being TRBD1 (5 bases). Germline V lookup: CDR1 SGDLS, CDR2 YYNGEE. The CDR3 has 16 amino acids. Trimming took 4 bases from V and 0 from J, leaving 11 bases between them. The CDR3 nucleotides read TGTGCCAGCAGCATACAGGCTAGCTCCTATAATTCACCCCTCCACTTT. Protein sequence: CASSIQASSYNSPLHF.

This chain joins TRBV5-6 and TRBJ2-7; TRBD2 matches 8 bases. Germline V gene data show CDR1 as SGHDT and CDR2 as YYEEEE. With 7 bases clipped from V and 2 bases from J, the junction kept 8 bases outside the gene matches. The CDR3 is 14 residues long. CDR3 residues: CASSFELAAYEQYF. For the CDR3, the DNA is TGTGCCAGCTCGTTTGAACTAGCGGCCTACGAGCAGTACTTC.

V usage is TRBV27 and J usage is TRBJ1-5; D is unclear. Germline CDR1 and CDR2: MNHEY and SMNVEV (reference sequence). Trimming cost V 7 bases and J 2 bases, with 15 bases left between them. This CDR3 comprises 15 residues. In DNA form, the CDR3 reads TGTGCCAGCAAGTATTCGACTCAGGGCAATCAGCCCCAGCATTTT. Amino acid sequence: CASKYSTQGNQPQHF.

The CDR3 loop is CASSFGWNTEAFF. DNA of the CDR3: TGTGCCAGCAGCTTCGGGTGGAACACTGAAGCTTTCTTT. The chain combines TRBV7-9 with TRBJ1-1; no definite D call. Trimming cost V 3 bases and J 1 base, with 6 bases left between them. Germline V gene lookup returns CDR1 SEHNR and CDR2 FQNEAQ (reference sequence). The CDR3 totals 13 residues.

This clone has only a few counts. The gene calls are TRBV4-1 and TRBJ1-2, with D tentatively TRBD1 (6 bases). V lost 6 bases and J 4 bases, leaving 12 bases between the germline ends. Per germline, CDR1 MGHRA and CDR2 YSYEKL. The CDR3 runs to 13 residues. DNA for the CDR3: TGCGCCAGCAGACCAACAGGGATCTATGGCTACACCTTC. Encoded protein: CASRPTGIYGYTF.

V and J are TRBV2 and TRBJ1-2; D may be TRBD1 (5 bases). CDR1 SNHLY and CDR2 FYNNEI come from the germline V gene. Trimming cost V 0 bases and J 0 bases, with 5 bases left between them. The CDR3 runs 14 residues. CDR3 bases: TGTGCCAGCAGTGAAGCGGGGCCTAACTATGGCTACACCTTC. Amino acids: CASSEAGPNYGYTF.

The chain recombines TRBV2 with TRBJ1-3; no firm D call. CDR1 SNHLY and CDR2 FYNNEI come from the germline V gene. V lost 3 bases and J 12 bases, leaving 12 bases between the germline ends. The CDR3 sequence is 12 residues long. The CDR3 sequence is CASSDWDQVIYF. In DNA form, the CDR3 reads TGTGCCAGCAGTGACTGGGATCAGGTCATATATTTT.

The chain is built from TRBV7-8 and TRBJ2-7; D is possibly TRBD2 (6 bases). From germline, CDR1 is SGHVS and CDR2 FQNEAQ. With 5 bases removed from V and 4 bases from J, the gap between germline ends came to 15 bases. The CDR3 sequence is 14 residues long. This CDR3 reads CASSRGGSGYEQYF. In nucleotides, the CDR3 is TGTGCCAGCAGCCGCGGTGGTAGCGGTTACGAGCAGTACTTC.